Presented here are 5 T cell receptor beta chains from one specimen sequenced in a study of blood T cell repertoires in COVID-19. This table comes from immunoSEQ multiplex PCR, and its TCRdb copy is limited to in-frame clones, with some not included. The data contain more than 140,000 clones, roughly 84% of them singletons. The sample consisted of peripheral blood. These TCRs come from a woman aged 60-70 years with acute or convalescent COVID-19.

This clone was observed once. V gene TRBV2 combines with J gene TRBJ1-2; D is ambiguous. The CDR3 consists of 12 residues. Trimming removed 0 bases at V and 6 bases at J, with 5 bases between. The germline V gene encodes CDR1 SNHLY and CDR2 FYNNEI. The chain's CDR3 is CASSEAGDGYTF. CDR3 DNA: TGTGCCAGCAGTGAAGCCGGGGATGGCTACACCTTC.

Written as DNA, the CDR3 is TGTGCCAGCAGGCTACAGGGACCAAACATTCAGTACTTC. Protein: CASRLQGPNIQYF. The chain recombines TRBV28 with TRBJ2-4; D may be TRBD1 (6 bases). Trimming left V 6 bases short and J 6 bases short, with 12 bases between. The CDR3 runs to 13 residues. Germline V lookup: CDR1 MDHEN, CDR2 SYDVKM.

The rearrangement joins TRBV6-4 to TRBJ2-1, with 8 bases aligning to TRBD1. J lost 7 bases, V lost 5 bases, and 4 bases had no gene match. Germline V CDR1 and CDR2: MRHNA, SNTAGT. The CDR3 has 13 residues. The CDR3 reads CASSLDRVNEQFF. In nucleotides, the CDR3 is TGTGCCAGCAGTCTGGACAGGGTTAATGAGCAGTTCTTC.

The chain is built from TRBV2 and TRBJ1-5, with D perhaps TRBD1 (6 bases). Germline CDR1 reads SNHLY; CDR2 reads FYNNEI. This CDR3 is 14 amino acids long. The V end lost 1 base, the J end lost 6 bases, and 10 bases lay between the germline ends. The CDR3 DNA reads TGTGCCAGCAGTGAAGGGGGGCCCGGTCAGCCCCAGCATTTT. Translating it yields CASSEGGPGQPQHF.

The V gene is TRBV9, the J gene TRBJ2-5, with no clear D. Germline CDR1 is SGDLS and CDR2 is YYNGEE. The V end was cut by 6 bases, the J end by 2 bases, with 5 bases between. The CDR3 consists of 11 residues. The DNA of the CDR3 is TGTGCCAGCATCCCTCAAGAGACCCAGTACTTC. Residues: CASIPQETQYF.